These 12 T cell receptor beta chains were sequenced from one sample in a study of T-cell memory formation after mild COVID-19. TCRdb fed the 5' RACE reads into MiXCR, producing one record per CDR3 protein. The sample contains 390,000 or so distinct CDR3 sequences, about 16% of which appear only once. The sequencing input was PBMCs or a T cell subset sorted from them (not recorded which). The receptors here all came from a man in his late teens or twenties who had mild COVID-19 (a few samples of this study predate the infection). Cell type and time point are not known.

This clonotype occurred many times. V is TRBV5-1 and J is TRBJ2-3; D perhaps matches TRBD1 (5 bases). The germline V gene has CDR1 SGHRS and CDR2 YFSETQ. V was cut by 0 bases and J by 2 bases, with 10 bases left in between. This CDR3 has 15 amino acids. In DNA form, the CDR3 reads TGCGCCAGCAGCTTGGAGGGGTCCTACACAGATACGCAGTATTTT. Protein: CASSLEGSYTDTQYF. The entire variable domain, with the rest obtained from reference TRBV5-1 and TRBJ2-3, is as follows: KAGVTQTPRYLIKTRGQQVTLSCSPISGHRSVSWYQQTPGQGLQFLFEYFSETQRNKGNFPGRFSGRQFSNSRSEMNVSTLELGDSALYLCASSLEGSYTDTQYFGPGTRLTVL.

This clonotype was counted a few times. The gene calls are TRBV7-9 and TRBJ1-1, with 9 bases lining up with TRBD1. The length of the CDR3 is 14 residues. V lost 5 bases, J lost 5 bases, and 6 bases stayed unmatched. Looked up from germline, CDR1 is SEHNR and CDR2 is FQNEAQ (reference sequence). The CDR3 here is CASSTTGGVTEAFF. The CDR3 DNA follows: TGTGCCAGCAGCACGACAGGGGGGGTTACTGAAGCTTTCTTT.

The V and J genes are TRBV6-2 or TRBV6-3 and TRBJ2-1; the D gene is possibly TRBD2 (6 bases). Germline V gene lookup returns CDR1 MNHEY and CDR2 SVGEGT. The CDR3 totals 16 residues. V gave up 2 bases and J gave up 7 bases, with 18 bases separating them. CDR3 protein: CASSYGAEGWGNEQFF. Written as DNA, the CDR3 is TGTGCCAGCAGTTACGGTGCGGAGGGGTGGGGGAATGAGCAGTTCTTC.

CDR3 protein: CSAPSGTGELFF. For the CDR3, the DNA is TGCAGTGCGCCTAGTGGCACCGGGGAGCTGTTTTTT. The V and J genes are TRBV20-1 and TRBJ2-2; D call uncertain. The CDR3 consists of 12 residues. From germline, CDR1 is DFQATT and CDR2 SNEGSKA (reference sequence). Trimming cost V 6 bases and J 4 bases, with 9 bases left between them.

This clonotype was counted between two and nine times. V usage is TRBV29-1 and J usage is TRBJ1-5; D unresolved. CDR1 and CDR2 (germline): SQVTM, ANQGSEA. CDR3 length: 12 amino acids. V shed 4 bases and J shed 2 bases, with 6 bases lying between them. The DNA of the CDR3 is TGCAGCGTTGGTGAGGGCAATCAGCCCCAGCATTTT. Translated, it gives CSVGEGNQPQHF.

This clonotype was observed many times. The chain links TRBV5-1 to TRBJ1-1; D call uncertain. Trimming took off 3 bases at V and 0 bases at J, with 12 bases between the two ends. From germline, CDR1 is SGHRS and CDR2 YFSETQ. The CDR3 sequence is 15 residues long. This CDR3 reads CASSSGSMMNTEAFF. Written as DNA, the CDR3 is TGCGCCAGCAGCTCGGGGTCAATGATGAACACTGAAGCTTTCTTT.

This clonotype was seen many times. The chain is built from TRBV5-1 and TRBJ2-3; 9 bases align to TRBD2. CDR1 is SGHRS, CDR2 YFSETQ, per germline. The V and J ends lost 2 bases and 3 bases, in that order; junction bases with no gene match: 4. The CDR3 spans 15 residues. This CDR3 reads CASSLAGGVTDTQYF. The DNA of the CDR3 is TGCGCCAGCAGCTTAGCGGGGGGTGTAACAGATACGCAGTATTTT.

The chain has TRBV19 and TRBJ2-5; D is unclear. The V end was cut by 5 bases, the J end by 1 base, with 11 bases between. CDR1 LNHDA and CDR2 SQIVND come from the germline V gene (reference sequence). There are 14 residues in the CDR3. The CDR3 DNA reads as TGTGCCAGTAGTCGGACGGATCGCCAAGAGACCCAGTACTTC. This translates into CASSRTDRQETQYF.

In DNA form, the CDR3 reads TGTGCCACCCTCCAGGGGGCGAGTTTCGGCAAAAACATTCAGTACTTC. Protein: CATLQGASFGKNIQYF. The J gene is TRBJ2-4, the V gene TRBV6-2 or TRBV6-3; 8 bases are shared with TRBD1. The CDR3 sequence is 16 residues long. V shed 10 bases, J shed 3 bases, and the junction held 14 bases outside the gene matches. Looked up from germline, CDR1 is MNHEY and CDR2 is SVGEGT.

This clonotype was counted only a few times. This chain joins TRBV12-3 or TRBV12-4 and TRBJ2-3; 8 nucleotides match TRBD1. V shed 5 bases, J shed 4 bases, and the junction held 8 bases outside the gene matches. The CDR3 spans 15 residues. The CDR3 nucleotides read TGTGCCAGCAGTCGGACAGGGAGACTCCCAGATACGCAGTATTTT. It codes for CASSRTGRLPDTQYF.

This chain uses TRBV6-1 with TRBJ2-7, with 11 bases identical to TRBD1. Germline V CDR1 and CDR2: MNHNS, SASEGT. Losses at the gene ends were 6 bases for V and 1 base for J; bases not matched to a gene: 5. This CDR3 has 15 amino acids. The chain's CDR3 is CASSMDRGQSYEQYF. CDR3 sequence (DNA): TGTGCCAGCAGCATGGACAGGGGGCAATCCTACGAGCAGTACTTC.

The CDR3 spells CSARDQGYSNQPQHF. CDR3 in DNA: TGCAGTGCTAGAGATCAGGGTTATAGCAATCAGCCCCAGCATTTT. V and J are TRBV20-1 and TRBJ1-5; the D gene is possibly TRBD1 (5 bases). The CDR3 has 15 amino acids. The germline V gene encodes CDR1 DFQATT and CDR2 SNEGSKA (reference sequence). Trimming cost V 0 bases and J 0 bases, with 9 bases left between them.